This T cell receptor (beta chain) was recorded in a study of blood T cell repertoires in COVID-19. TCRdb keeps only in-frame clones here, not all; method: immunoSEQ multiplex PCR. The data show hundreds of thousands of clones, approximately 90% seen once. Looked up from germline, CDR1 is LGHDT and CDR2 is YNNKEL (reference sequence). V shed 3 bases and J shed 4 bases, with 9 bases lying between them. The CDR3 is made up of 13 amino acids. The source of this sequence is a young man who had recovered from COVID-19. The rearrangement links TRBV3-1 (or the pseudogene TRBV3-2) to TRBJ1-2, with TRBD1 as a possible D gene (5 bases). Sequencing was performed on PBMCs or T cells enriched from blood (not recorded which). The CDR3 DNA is TGTGCCAGCAGCCAGATAGGGGCCTATGGCTACACCTTC. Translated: CASSQIGAYGYTF.